This TCR beta chain was captured in a study of PD-L1 blockade in urothelial cancer. The CDR3 length is 16 residues. Germline V gene sequence: CDR1 LGHNA, CDR2 YNFKEQ. V was cut by 0 bases and J by 3 bases, with 11 bases left in between. The data were produced by immunoSEQ multiplex PCR, yet TCRdb's version contains in-frame clones alone and is incomplete. The profile shows about 76,000 clones, around four fifths of them singletons. V usage is TRBV4-2 and J usage is TRBJ1-4, with a possible D match to TRBD1 (6 bases). Sequenced material: PBMCs, taken around atezolizumab (anti-PD-L1) treatment. The source of this sequence is a man aged 65 to 85 with urothelial cancer. The CDR3 is CASSQDMGAANEKLFF. In DNA, the CDR3 is TGTGCCAGCAGCCAAGATATGGGGGCGGCTAATGAAAAACTGTTTTTT.